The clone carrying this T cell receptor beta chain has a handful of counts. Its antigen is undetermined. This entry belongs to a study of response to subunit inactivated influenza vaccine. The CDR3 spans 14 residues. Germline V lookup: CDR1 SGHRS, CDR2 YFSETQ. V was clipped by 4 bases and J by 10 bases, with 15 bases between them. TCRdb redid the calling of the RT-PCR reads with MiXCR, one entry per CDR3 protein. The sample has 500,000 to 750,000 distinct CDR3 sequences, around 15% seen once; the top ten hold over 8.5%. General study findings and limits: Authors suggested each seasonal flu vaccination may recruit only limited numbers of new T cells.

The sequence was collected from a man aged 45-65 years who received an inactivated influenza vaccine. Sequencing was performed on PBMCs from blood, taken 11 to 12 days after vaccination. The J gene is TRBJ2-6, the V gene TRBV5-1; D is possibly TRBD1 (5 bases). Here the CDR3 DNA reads TGCGCCAGCAGCAGTCTGGACAAGTCAAACGTCCTGACTTTC. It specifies CASSSLDKSNVLTF.